Each of the 14 T cell receptor beta chains below was sequenced from the same sample in a study of OX40 agonist ivuxolimab in advanced cancers. Only in-frame clones appear in the TCRdb table, and some are missing; sequencing was by immunoSEQ multiplex PCR. The repertoire holds 50,000 to 70,000 clones, with around 84% as singletons. The sequencing used CD4+ or CD8+ T cells sorted from blood, collected in a trial of the OX40 agonist ivuxolimab. The receptor set was obtained from an adult with an advanced solid tumor such as melanoma, head and neck, liver or kidney cancer.

The chain employs TRBV7-6 and TRBJ1-5; D gene unclear. Trimming removed 5 bases from V and 10 bases from J, with 18 bases in between. The CDR3 is made up of 14 amino acids. Germline CDR1 is SGHVS and CDR2 is FNYEAQ. CDR3 DNA: TGTGCCAGCAGCCCAATCGGAGCCACCCAACCCCAGCATTTT. The encoded protein is CASSPIGATQPQHF.

About this clone itself: This CDR3 is also generated by other DNA sequences in the sample. CDR3 nucleotide sequence: TGTGCCAGTAAGGTTGGCGAACGTATACATGAGCAGTTCTTC. Translation gives CASKVGERIHEQFF. This chain joins TRBV5-4 and TRBJ2-1; no firm D call. From germline, CDR1 is SGHNT and CDR2 YYREEE (reference sequence). The CDR3 consists of 14 residues. Trimming removed 8 bases at V and 8 bases at J, with 20 bases between.

This clone was counted only a few times. V gene TRBV15 combines with J gene TRBJ1-6, with a tentative D call TRBD1 (6 bases). Germline V gives CDR1 LNHNV, CDR2 YYDKDF (reference sequence). The CDR3 is 17 amino acids. Trimming removed 3 bases at V and 6 bases at J, with 18 bases between. The CDR3 DNA follows: TGTGCCACCAGCAGTAGAACCATACAGGGAGCTAATTCACCCCTCCACTTT. Translated, it gives CATSSRTIQGANSPLHF.

The V gene is TRBV10-1, the J gene TRBJ2-5; possibly TRBD2 for D (7 bases). Germline assignment: CDR1 WNHNN and CDR2 SYGVQD (reference sequence). The germline V and J ends were trimmed by 0 bases and 4 bases, with 12 bases remaining between them. This CDR3 is 15 amino acids long. CDR3 amino acids: CASSESGGGRETQYF. The CDR3 DNA is TGCGCCAGCAGTGAGTCGGGGGGGGGCCGAGAGACCCAGTACTTC.

About this clone: The germline gene is not matched at one end of the junction; a read error may be the cause. This sequence joins TRBV6-5 and TRBJ2-7; D is perhaps TRBD1 (5 bases). The CDR3 is made up of 14 amino acids. Germline V gene data show CDR1 as MNHEY and CDR2 as SVGAGI. CDR3 sequence (DNA): TGTGCCATCAGTGGCTCCTGGCAGGGTGGCGAGCAGTACTTC. Residues: CAISGSWQGGEQYF.

This chain links TRBV7-9 with TRBJ2-1, with a possible D match to TRBD2 (5 bases). Trimming cost V 1 base and J 3 bases, with 7 bases left between them. The CDR3 length is 14 residues. Germline CDR1 SEHNR, CDR2 FQNEAQ (reference sequence). The CDR3 nucleotides read TGTGCCAGCAGCTTAGATGGGAGCTACAATGAGCAGTTCTTC. It is translated as CASSLDGSYNEQFF.

J is TRBJ1-2 and V is TRBV5-1; D is undetermined. V was trimmed by 0 bases and J by 1 base, leaving 7 bases between them. This CDR3 spans 14 amino acids. Germline CDR1 reads SGHRS; CDR2 reads YFSETQ. In DNA, the CDR3 is TGCGCCAGCAGCTTGGCCTCTGATAACTATGGCTACACCTTC. Its protein product is CASSLASDNYGYTF.

This clone was detected a few times. This chain connects TRBV29-1 to TRBJ1-6, with 7 bases fitting TRBD1. After removal of 4 bases from V and 5 bases from J, the junction contained 2 bases not matched to a gene. The CDR3 contains 13 residues. Germline loops: CDR1 SQVTM, CDR2 ANQGSEA. The CDR3 reads CSVGDSNNSPLHF. CDR3 nucleotide sequence: TGCAGCGTTGGGGACAGCAATAATTCACCCCTCCACTTT. Together with reference TRBV29-1 and TRBJ1-6, the CDR3 gives the full variable domain: SAVISQKPSRDICQRGTSLTIQCQVDSQVTMMFWYRQQPGQSLTLIATANQGSEATYESGFVIDKFPISRPNLTFSTLTVSNMSPEDSSIYLCSVGDSNNSPLHFGNGTRLTVT.

The chain joins TRBV5-1 to TRBJ2-3; D ambiguous. This CDR3 comprises 14 residues. Trimming took 4 bases from V and 0 from J, leaving 9 bases between them. CDR1 and CDR2 from the germline V gene are SGHRS and YFSETQ. Written as DNA, the CDR3 is TGCGCCAGCAGCCCCGGTGCTAGCACAGATACGCAGTATTTT. Protein: CASSPGASTDTQYF.

This clone was found a few times. The chain is built from TRBV6-5 and TRBJ1-6; 7 positions agree with TRBD1. This CDR3 is built from 14 residues. Germline CDR1 reads MNHEY; CDR2 reads SVGAGI. V shed 4 bases, J shed 7 bases, and the junction held 4 bases outside the gene matches. CDR3 amino acids: CASSWDSQNSPLHF. The DNA for the CDR3 is TGTGCCAGCAGTTGGGACAGCCAAAATTCACCCCTCCACTTT.

The genes are TRBV19 and TRBJ2-7; D call uncertain. Germline V gene sequence: CDR1 LNHDA, CDR2 SQIVND (reference sequence). The CDR3 is 14 residues long. V dropped 1 base and J dropped 6 bases, with 13 bases sitting between them. This CDR3 reads CASSIGLGISEQYF. CDR3 nucleotides: TGTGCCAGTAGTATAGGGCTAGGGATCTCCGAGCAGTACTTC.

This chain links TRBV5-6 with TRBJ2-5; D is tentatively TRBD1 or TRBD2 (6 bases each). V shed 1 base and J shed 5 bases, with 18 bases lying between them. The germline V gene has CDR1 SGHDT and CDR2 YYEEEE. CDR3 length equals 16 residues. DNA for the CDR3: TGTGCCAGCAGCTTGAGGGGGGCTAAGGGAACCGAGACCCAGTACTTC. Its protein product is CASSLRGAKGTETQYF.

The chain is built from TRBV5-4 and TRBJ2-5; possible D gene TRBD2, 5 bases. TRBJ2-7 matches the DNA end more closely, so the J call is doubtful. Germline CDR1 reads SGHNT; CDR2 reads YYREEE (reference sequence). This CDR3 has 15 residues. As DNA, the CDR3 is TGTGCCATGGGGAGAGAGGGCCGCTCCTCCTACGAGCAGTACTTC. Translating gives CAMGREGRSSYEQYF.

The chain recombines TRBV10-3 with TRBJ2-7; D gene ambiguous. This CDR3 region has 12 residues. Germline V gene lookup returns CDR1 ENHRY and CDR2 SYGVKD. The V gene lost 1 base and the J gene lost 3 bases, with 4 bases spanning the gap. The CDR3 DNA follows: TGTGCCATCAGTGAGTTAAGCTACGAGCAGTACTTC. Protein: CAISELSYEQYF.